The rows below give T cell receptor beta chains drawn from one sample of a study of T cell responses to AZD1222 COVID-19 vaccine. Assay: immunoSEQ multiplex PCR; the TCRdb copy retains only in-frame clones and omits some. Of 90,000 to 120,000 clones in the sample, around 91% were seen once. The sample was peripheral blood, taken on day 0 of AZD1222 vaccination. These TCRs come from an adult in good health. Both conserved end residues are part of each CDR3.

j_gene: TRBJ2-7
len: 12
v_gene: TRBV18
CDR3aa: CASSPPVGEQYF

j_gene: TRBJ2-1
len: 15
v_gene: TRBV5-1
CDR3aa: CASSLLAETYNEQFF

j_gene: TRBJ2-5
len: 14
v_gene: TRBV19
CDR3aa: CASSRSRTGETQYF

j_gene: TRBJ2-3
len: 15
v_gene: TRBV19
CDR3aa: CASSGGDISTDTQYF

j_gene: TRBJ1-1
len: 13
v_gene: TRBV7-9
CDR3aa: CASTRGENTEAFF

j_gene: TRBJ2-4
len: 15
v_gene: TRBV4-3
CDR3aa: CASSQSEGGPGIQYF

j_gene: TRBJ1-6
len: 15
v_gene: TRBV6-5
CDR3aa: CASSPGGEGNSPLHF

j_gene: TRBJ2-2
len: 12
v_gene: TRBV24-1
CDR3aa: CATTGRTGELFF

j_gene: TRBJ1-2
len: 13
v_gene: TRBV6-6
CDR3aa: CASRTGQGYGYTF

j_gene: TRBJ1-6
len: 11
v_gene: TRBV20-1
CDR3aa: CSAVGGRALHF

j_gene: TRBJ1-4
len: 15
v_gene: TRBV6-2/TRBV6-3
CDR3aa: CASSYRDTSTEKLFF

j_gene: TRBJ1-2
len: 15
v_gene: TRBV30
CDR3aa: CAWNPPHLGGHGYTF

j_gene: TRBJ1-2
len: 14
v_gene: TRBV5-4
CDR3aa: CASSIDRGRDGYTF

j_gene: TRBJ2-1
len: 14
v_gene: TRBV6-2/TRBV6-3
CDR3aa: CASSSSGGAYEQFF

j_gene: TRBJ2-7
len: 14
v_gene: TRBV7-9
CDR3aa: CASSRDRERREQYF